A selection of T cell receptor beta chains follows, all from one sample in a study of T-cell reconstitution after alpha-beta-depleted transplantation in children. TCRdb passed the PCR reads through MiXCR, listing each CDR3 protein once. The sample consists of 450,000 to 500,000 distinct CDR3 sequences, about an eighth of them appearing once. This material consisted of PBMCs from the stem cell graft donor, taken from the stem cell graft. The receptors were gathered from a human donor who donated a stem cell graft to a child with combined immunodeficiency. The conserved cysteine and the conserved F or W are not part of the CDR3 here. Each record gives: V gene, CDR3 protein.

TRBV6-5	ASSYTQGYGYT
TRBV6-2/TRBV6-3	ASSYVRGKNTEAF
TRBV9	ASSVRAQGTQY
TRBV5-1	ASSPLYANTGELF
TRBV12-3/TRBV12-4	ASSLVRPSQY
TRBV7-9	ASSLAVVAGDTDTQY
TRBV3-1	ASTTWDSNQETQY
TRBV20-1	SARRGNTIY
TRBV12-3/TRBV12-4	ASSSLATSGELF
TRBV29-1	SVAFGGGYGYT
TRBV3-1	ASSQDTRAKNIQY
TRBV11-2	ASTQNAGGHNEQF
TRBV7-2	ASSPPGITSSEAF
TRBV20-1	SARQGITARSEAF
TRBV12-3/TRBV12-4	ASSPLSRVDQPQH
TRBV12-3/TRBV12-4	ASSPWDGTMEGELF
TRBV5-1	ASGLTSGSYTGELF
TRBV7-3	ASIEGGTGVTYEQY
TRBV2	ASSARDRITEAF
TRBV27	ASSLSPTGNQPQH
TRBV2	ASFTGYIEAF
TRBV4-2	ASSSREQGDGDEQF
TRBV5-1	ASSLEGRAGETQY
TRBV7-3	ASSKGAGEKLF
TRBV12-3/TRBV12-4	ASSLDGGGLDTQY
TRBV9	ASSVGWDSGYYEQY
TRBV6-5	ASRTTGIYNSPLH
TRBV12-3/TRBV12-4	ATREAGRSNEQF
TRBV5-1	ASSLDTASGNTIY
TRBV5-1	ASSLGGTDSNQPQH
TRBV11-2	ASSFIKGAPHGELF
TRBV20-1	SARRAVYEQY
TRBV29-1	SVDQPGAGGYT
TRBV12-3/TRBV12-4	ASSRLSGSNQPQH
TRBV2	ASTDTRGRELF
TRBV30	AWKGARDTEAF
TRBV7-2	ASSLVLQREGRNNEQF
TRBV5-1	ASSLWGTGNMNTEAF
TRBV5-1	ASSLAPGVNTEAF
TRBV15	ATSIALTDTQY
TRBV29-1	SVEASVVAGITRSYNEQF
TRBV16	ASSQYSGGREQY
TRBV5-6	ASSFQVFNSPLH
TRBV11-2	ASSRLAGLSTDTQY
TRBV20-1	SAILAGRTDTQY